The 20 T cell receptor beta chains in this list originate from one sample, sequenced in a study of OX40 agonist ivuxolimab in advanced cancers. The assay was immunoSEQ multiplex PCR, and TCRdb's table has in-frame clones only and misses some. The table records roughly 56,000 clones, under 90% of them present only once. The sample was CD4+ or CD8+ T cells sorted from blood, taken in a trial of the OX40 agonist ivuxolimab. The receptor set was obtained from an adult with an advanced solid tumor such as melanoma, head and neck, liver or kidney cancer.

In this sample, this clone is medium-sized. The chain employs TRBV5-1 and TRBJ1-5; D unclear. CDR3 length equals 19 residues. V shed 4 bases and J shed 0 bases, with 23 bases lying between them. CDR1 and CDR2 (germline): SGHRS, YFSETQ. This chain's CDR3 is CASSPGSVTGILSNQPQHF. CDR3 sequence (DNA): TGCGCCAGCAGCCCGGGAAGTGTGACTGGAATTCTTAGCAATCAGCCCCAGCATTTT.

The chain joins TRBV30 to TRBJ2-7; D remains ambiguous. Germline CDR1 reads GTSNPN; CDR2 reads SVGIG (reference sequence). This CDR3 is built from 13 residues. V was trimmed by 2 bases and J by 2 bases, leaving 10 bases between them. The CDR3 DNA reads TGTGCCTGGAGTTTAGAGCGAACCTACGAGCAGTACTTC. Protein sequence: CAWSLERTYEQYF.

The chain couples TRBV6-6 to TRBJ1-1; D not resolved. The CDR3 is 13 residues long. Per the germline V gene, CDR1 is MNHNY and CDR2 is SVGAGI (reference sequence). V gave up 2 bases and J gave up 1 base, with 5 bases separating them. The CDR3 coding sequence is TGTGCCAGCAGTTACGAACAGAACACTGAAGCTTTCTTT. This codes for CASSYEQNTEAFF.

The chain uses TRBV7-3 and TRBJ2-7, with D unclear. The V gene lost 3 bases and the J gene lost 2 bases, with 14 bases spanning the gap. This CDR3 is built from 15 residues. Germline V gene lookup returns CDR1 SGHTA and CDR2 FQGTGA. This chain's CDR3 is CASSLAPGPAYEQYF. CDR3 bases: TGTGCCAGCAGCTTGGCCCCCGGGCCTGCCTACGAGCAGTACTTC. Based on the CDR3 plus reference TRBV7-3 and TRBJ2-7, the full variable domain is GAGVSQTPSNKVTEKGKYVELRCDPISGHTALYWYRQSLGQGPEFLIYFQGTGAADDSGLPNDRFFAVRPEGSVSTLKIQRTERGDSAVYLCASSLAPGPAYEQYFGPGTRLTVT.

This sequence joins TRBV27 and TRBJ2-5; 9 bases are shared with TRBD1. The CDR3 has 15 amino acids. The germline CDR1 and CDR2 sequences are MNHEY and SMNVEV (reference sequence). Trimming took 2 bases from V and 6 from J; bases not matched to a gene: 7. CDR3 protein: CASSLLGQGRKTQYF. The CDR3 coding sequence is TGTGCCAGCAGTTTACTCGGACAGGGGAGAAAGACCCAGTACTTC.

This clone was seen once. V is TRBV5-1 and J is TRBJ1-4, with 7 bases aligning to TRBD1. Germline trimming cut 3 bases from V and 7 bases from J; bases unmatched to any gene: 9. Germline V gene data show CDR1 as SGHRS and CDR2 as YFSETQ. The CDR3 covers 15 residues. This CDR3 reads CASSWNRGGTEKLFF. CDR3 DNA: TGCGCCAGCAGCTGGAACAGGGGCGGCACTGAAAAACTGTTTTTT.

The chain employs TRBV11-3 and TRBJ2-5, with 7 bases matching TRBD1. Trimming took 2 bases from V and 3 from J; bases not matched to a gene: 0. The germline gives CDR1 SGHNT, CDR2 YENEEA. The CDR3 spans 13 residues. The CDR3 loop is CASSLQGEETQYF. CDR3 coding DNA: TGTGCCAGCAGCTTACAGGGGGAAGAGACCCAGTACTTC.

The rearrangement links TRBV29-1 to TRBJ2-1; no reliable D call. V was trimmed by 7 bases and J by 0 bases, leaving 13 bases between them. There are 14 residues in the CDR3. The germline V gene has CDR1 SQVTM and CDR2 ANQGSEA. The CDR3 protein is CSAIPASSYNEQFF. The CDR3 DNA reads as TGCAGCGCGATTCCGGCGAGCTCCTACAATGAGCAGTTCTTC.

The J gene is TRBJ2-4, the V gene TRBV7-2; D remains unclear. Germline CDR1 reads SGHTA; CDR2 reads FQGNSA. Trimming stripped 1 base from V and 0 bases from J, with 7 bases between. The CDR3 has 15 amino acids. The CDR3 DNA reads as TGTGCCAGCAGCTTAGTAGACCTAGCCAAAAACATTCAGTACTTC. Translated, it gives CASSLVDLAKNIQYF.

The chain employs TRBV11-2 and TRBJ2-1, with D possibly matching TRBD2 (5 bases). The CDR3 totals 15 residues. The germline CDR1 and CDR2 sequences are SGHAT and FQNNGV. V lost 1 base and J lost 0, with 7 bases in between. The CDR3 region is CASSLGGSSYNEQFF. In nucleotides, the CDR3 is TGTGCCAGCAGCTTAGGAGGGAGCTCCTACAATGAGCAGTTCTTC.

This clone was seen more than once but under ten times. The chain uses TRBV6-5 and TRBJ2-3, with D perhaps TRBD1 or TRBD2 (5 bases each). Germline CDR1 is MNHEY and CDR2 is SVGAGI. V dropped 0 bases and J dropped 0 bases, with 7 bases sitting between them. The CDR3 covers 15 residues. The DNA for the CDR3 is TGTGCCAGCAGTTACTCGGGGGTTAGCACAGATACGCAGTATTTT. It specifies CASSYSGVSTDTQYF.

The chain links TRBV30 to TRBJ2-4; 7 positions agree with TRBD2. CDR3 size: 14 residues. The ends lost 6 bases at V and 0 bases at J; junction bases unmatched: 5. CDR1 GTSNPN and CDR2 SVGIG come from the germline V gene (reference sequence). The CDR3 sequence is CACDRGVAKNIQYF. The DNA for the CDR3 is TGTGCCTGTGACCGGGGGGTAGCCAAAAACATTCAGTACTTC.

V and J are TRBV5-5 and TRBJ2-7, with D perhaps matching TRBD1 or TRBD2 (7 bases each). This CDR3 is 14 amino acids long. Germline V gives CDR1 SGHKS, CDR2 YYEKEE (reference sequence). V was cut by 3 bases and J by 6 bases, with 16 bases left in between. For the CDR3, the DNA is TGTGCCAGCAGCTGGGAGGGGGCGCTGACCGAGCAGTACTTC. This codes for CASSWEGALTEQYF.

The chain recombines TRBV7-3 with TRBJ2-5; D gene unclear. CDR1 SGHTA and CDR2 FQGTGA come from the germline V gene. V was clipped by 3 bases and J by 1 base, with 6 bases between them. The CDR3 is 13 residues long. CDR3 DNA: TGTGCCAGCAGCTTCGGGTCCCAAGAGACCCAGTACTTC. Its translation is CASSFGSQETQYF.

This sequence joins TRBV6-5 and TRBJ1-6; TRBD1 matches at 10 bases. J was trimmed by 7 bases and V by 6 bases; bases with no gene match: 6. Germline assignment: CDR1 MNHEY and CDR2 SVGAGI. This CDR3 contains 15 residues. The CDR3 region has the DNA TGTGCCAGCAGGCCCGGGACAGGGGTGAATTCACCCCTCCACTTT. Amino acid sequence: CASRPGTGVNSPLHF.

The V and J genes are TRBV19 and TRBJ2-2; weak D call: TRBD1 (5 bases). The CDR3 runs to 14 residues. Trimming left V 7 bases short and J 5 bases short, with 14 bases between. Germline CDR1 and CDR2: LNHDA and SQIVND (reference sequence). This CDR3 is CASMAGSVTGELFF. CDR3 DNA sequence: TGTGCCAGTATGGCAGGGTCGGTGACCGGGGAGCTGTTTTTT.

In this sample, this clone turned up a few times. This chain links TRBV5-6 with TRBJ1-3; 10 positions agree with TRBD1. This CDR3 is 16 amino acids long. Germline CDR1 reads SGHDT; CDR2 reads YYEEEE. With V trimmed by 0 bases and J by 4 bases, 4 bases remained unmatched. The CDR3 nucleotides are TGTGCCAGCAGCTTGGAGGGACAGGGGACGGGAAACACCATATATTTT. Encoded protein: CASSLEGQGTGNTIYF. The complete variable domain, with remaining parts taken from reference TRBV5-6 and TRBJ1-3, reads DAGVTQSPTHLIKTRGQQVTLRCSPKSGHDTVSWYQQALGQGPQFIFQYYEEEERQRGNFPDRFSGHQFPNYSSELNVNALLLGDSALYLCASSLEGQGTGNTIYFGEGSWLTVV.

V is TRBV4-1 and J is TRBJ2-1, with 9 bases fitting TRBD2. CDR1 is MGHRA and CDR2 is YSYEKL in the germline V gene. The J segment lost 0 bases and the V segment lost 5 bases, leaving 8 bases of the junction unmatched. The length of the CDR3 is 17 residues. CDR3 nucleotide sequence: TGCGCCAGCAGCGATGGGCGGGAGGGCCTCTCCTACAATGAGCAGTTCTTC. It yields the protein CASSDGREGLSYNEQFF.

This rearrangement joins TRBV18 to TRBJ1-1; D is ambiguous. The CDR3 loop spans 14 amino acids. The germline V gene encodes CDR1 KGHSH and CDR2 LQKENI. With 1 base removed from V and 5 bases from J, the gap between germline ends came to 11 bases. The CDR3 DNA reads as TGTGCCAGCTCACCACAGGGCTACGGAACTGAAGCTTTCTTT. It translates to CASSPQGYGTEAFF.

The CDR3 sequence: CAWRPTTRDRKNTEAFF. As DNA, the CDR3 is TGTGCCTGGAGGCCTACAACCCGGGACAGGAAGAACACTGAAGCTTTCTTT. The J gene is TRBJ1-1, the V gene TRBV30, with 8 positions matching TRBD1. Per the germline V gene, CDR1 is GTSNPN and CDR2 is SVGIG (reference sequence). The CDR3 consists of 17 residues. Trimming at V came to 3 bases and at J to 1 base, leaving 13 bases not matched to a gene. Full variable domain (outside the CDR3, taken from reference TRBV30 and TRBJ1-1): SQTIHQWPATLVQPVGSPLSLECTVEGTSNPNLYWYRQAAGRGLQLLFYSVGIGQISSEVPQNLSASRPQDRQFILSSKKLLLSDSGFYLCAWRPTTRDRKNTEAFFGQGTRLTVV.